This T cell receptor (beta chain) was recorded in a study of blood T cells in healthy people across ages. Study-level results: The study found TCR beta diversity correlated strongly with naive T cell percentage.

This CDR3 comprises 13 residues. V dropped 1 base and J dropped 7 bases, with 8 bases sitting between them. CDR1 is LGHDT, CDR2 YNNKEL, per germline (reference sequence). Caucasian individuals from Russia who were healthy and aged roughly 6 to 95 acted as donors. This clonotype appeared a few times. Its target is not known. Then a second PCR, running about 7 to 11 cycles, was carried out with a sample-barcoded 5' primer and a J-beta primer mix. All samples gave at least 2.5 million CDR3-containing paired-end reads. Each CDR3 protein gets one entry after TCRdb re-called the 5' RACE reads with MiXCR. This table has around 800,000 distinct CDR3 sequences, around a quarter appearing once. This same sample was also part of a study on T cells of mothers and their children. That paper notes: Whatever RNA was extracted went entirely into cDNA synthesis, at roughly 1.4 ug per 15 ul.

The sequencing input was blood. The chain couples TRBV3-1 to TRBJ1-3, with D possibly matching TRBD1 (5 bases). This TCR was recovered from a boy between 10 and 17 years old in good health. The CDR3 is CASSQAGRNTIYF. DNA for the CDR3: TGTGCCAGCAGCCAAGCAGGGAGGAACACCATATATTTT.